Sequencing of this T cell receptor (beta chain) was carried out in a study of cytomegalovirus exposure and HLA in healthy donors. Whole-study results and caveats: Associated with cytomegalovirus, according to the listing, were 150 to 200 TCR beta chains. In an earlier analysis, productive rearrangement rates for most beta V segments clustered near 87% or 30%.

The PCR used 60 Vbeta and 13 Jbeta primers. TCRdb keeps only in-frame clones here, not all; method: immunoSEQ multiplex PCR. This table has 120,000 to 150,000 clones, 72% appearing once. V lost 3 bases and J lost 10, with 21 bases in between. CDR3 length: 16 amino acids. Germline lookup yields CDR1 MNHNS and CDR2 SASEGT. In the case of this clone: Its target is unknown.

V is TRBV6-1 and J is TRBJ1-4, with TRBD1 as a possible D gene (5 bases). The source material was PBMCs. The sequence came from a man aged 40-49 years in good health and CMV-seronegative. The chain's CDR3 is CASSEVGWRGDVKLFF. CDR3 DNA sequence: TGTGCCAGCAGTGAGGTGGGGTGGAGGGGTGATGTAAAACTGTTTTTT.